These 6 T cell receptor beta chains were sequenced from one sample in a study of blood T cells in healthy people across ages. The second PCR ran about 6 to 12 cycles with a sample-barcoded 5' primer and J-beta primers. TCRdb recomputed calls from the 5' RACE reads with MiXCR, one row per CDR3 protein. Among hundreds of thousands of distinct CDR3 sequences listed, 21% were seen once. Sequenced: blood. These receptors were collected from a man aged 65 to 85 in good health.

The chain uses TRBV5-1 and TRBJ2-1; TRBD2 matches 7 bases. This CDR3 has 15 amino acids. Germline V gene sequence: CDR1 SGHRS, CDR2 YFSETQ. V shed 5 bases, J shed 3 bases, and the junction held 8 bases outside the gene matches. CDR3 sequence reads: CASSPTGTNYNEQFF. In DNA, the CDR3 is TGCGCCAGCAGTCCTACTGGGACTAACTACAATGAGCAGTTCTTC.

V usage is TRBV6-1 and J usage is TRBJ2-5; D may be TRBD2 (5 bases). The end of the DNA is better explained by TRBJ2-1, so the J call may be wrong. The germline CDR1 and CDR2 sequences are MNHNS and SASEGT. The CDR3 covers 17 residues. This CDR3 reads CASSGDRSVASTNEQFF. CDR3 nucleotides: TGTGCCAGCAGTGGAGACCGATCGGTAGCGAGCACCAATGAGCAGTTCTTC.

A few counts support this clonotype. The gene calls are TRBV27 and TRBJ2-1, with no clear D. Germline CDR1 MNHEY, CDR2 SMNVEV (reference sequence). The CDR3 is made up of 15 amino acids. Trimming cost V 11 bases and J 0 bases, with 17 bases left between them. In DNA form, the CDR3 reads TGTGCCTGTCGGACGGGCAGAAGCTCCTACAATGAGCAGTTCTTC. Residues: CACRTGRSSYNEQFF.

This clonotype was counted ten times or more. The chain is built from TRBV5-5 and TRBJ2-1, with D possibly being TRBD1 (5 bases). Trimming stripped 0 bases from V and 1 base from J, with 8 bases between. This CDR3 is built from 15 residues. CDR1 SGHKS and CDR2 YYEKEE come from the germline V gene (reference sequence). CDR3: CASSLAQGSYNEQFF. CDR3 coding DNA: TGTGCCAGCAGCTTGGCGCAGGGTTCCTACAATGAGCAGTTCTTC.

This clonotype occurred a few times. The genes are TRBV13 and TRBJ2-7, with D perhaps given as TRBD1 or TRBD2 (5 bases each). Trimming stripped 4 bases from V and 0 bases from J, with 13 bases between. CDR3 size: 15 residues. Germline V gene lookup returns CDR1 PRHDT and CDR2 FYEKMQ (reference sequence). This CDR3 is CASSYYRDVSYEQYF. In DNA form, the CDR3 reads TGTGCCAGCAGCTACTACCGGGACGTCTCCTACGAGCAGTACTTC. Based on the CDR3 plus reference TRBV13 and TRBJ2-7, the full variable domain is AAGVIQSPRHLIKEKRETATLKCYPIPRHDTVYWYQQGPGQDPQFLISFYEKMQSDKGSIPDRFSAQQFSDYHSELNMSSLELGDSALYFCASSYYRDVSYEQYFGPGTRLTVT.

The rearrangement uses TRBV28 and TRBJ2-5; weak D call: TRBD2 (5 bases). There are 16 residues in the CDR3. In germline, CDR1 is MDHEN, CDR2 SYDVKM. V was clipped by 4 bases and J by 4 bases, with 19 bases between them. CDR3 coding DNA: TGTGCCAGCAGTTACTTGGCCCGGCTCGGAGGAGAGACCCAGTACTTC. It yields the protein CASSYLARLGGETQYF.